The 9 T cell receptor beta chains below all came from one sample that was sequenced in a study of cytomegalovirus exposure and HLA in healthy donors. PCR was performed using 60 Vbeta and 13 Jbeta primers. This table comes from immunoSEQ multiplex PCR, and its TCRdb copy is limited to in-frame clones, with some not included. The table lists roughly 150,000 clones, about 72% of them singletons. The sequencing input was PBMCs. The origin of the receptors is a man aged 55 to 70 in good health and CMV-seronegative.

This clone was picked up a small number of times. The gene calls are TRBV5-4 and TRBJ2-1, with unresolved D. V lost 4 bases and J 10 bases, leaving 18 bases between the germline ends. The CDR3 loop spans 14 amino acids. CDR1 and CDR2 (germline): SGHNT, YYREEE (reference sequence). The CDR3 loop is CASSTSDPTAEQFF. The CDR3 DNA reads as TGTGCCAGCAGCACGTCCGATCCCACTGCGGAGCAGTTCTTC.

The chain carries TRBV7-9 and TRBJ2-2; 10 bases fit TRBD2. Per the germline V gene, CDR1 is SEHNR and CDR2 is FQNEAQ (reference sequence). V shed 5 bases and J 2 bases; nucleotides not matched to a gene: 8. This CDR3 spans 17 amino acids. CDR3 coding DNA: TGTGCCAGCAGCATATCTAGGACTAGCGGCAACACCGGGGAGCTGTTTTTT. Protein: CASSISRTSGNTGELFF. The complete variable domain, with remaining parts taken from reference TRBV7-9 and TRBJ2-2, reads DTGVSQNPRHKITKRGQNVTFRCDPISEHNRLYWYRQTLGQGPEFLTYFQNEAQLEKSRLLSDRFSAERPKGSFSTLEIQRTEQGDSAMYLCASSISRTSGNTGELFFGEGSRLTVL.

The chain joins TRBV29-1 to TRBJ2-7; D is undetermined. The CDR3 loop spans 13 amino acids. Germline CDR1 SQVTM, CDR2 ANQGSEA. The V end lost 4 bases, the J end lost 0 bases, and 10 bases lay between the germline ends. The CDR3 DNA follows: TGCAGCGTTGGTACTTTCCCCTCCTACGAGCAGTACTTC. Its protein is CSVGTFPSYEQYF.

The chain carries TRBV27 and TRBJ1-4; D gene unclear. Trimming took off 2 bases at V and 4 bases at J, with 14 bases between the two ends. The CDR3 has 16 residues. Germline V gives CDR1 MNHEY, CDR2 SMNVEV (reference sequence). The CDR3, as DNA: TGTGCCAGCAGTTTAGCGCCCGGGTCCCTTAATGAAAAACTGTTTTTT. Translating gives CASSLAPGSLNEKLFF.

This clone was seen only a few times. This chain uses TRBV11-2 with TRBJ1-3; tentatively, D is TRBD1 (5 bases). Germline assignment: CDR1 SGHAT and CDR2 FQNNGV. The length of the CDR3 is 12 residues. V was clipped by 5 bases and J by 11 bases, with 13 bases between them. CDR3 loop: CASSLSGFPIYF. In DNA, the CDR3 is TGTGCCAGCAGCCTCTCAGGGTTCCCCATATATTTT.

This chain links TRBV7-3 with TRBJ2-2; TRBD1 matches 12 bases. Germline V gene lookup returns CDR1 SGHTA and CDR2 FQGTGA. The CDR3 is 16 amino acids. The J segment lost 5 bases and the V segment lost 1 base, leaving 2 bases of the junction unmatched. CDR3 residues: CASSLRGQGATGELFF. The CDR3 nucleotides read TGTGCCAGCAGCTTAAGGGGACAGGGGGCAACCGGGGAGCTGTTTTTT.

The chain links TRBV28 to TRBJ2-3; TRBD2 matches at 10 bases. V was clipped by 4 bases and J by 3 bases; unmatched bases: 7. Germline V gene lookup returns CDR1 MDHEN and CDR2 SYDVKM. This CDR3 region has 16 residues. CDR3 sequence (DNA): TGTGCCAGCAGTTCCTTAAGGACTAGCGGAACAGATACGCAGTATTTT. This sequence encodes CASSSLRTSGTDTQYF.

The V call is TRBV21-1, the J call TRBJ2-7; no DNA check was done on the table's D call, TRBD1. TRBV21-1 is flagged as a pseudogene. The CDR3 spans 18 residues. CDR3 coding DNA: TGTGCCAGCAGCACAAAGCGTCACAGGGGGTTCCACTCCTACGAGCAGTACTTC. Residues: CASSTKRHRGFHSYEQYF.

The genes are TRBV6-5 and TRBJ1-1; 8 bases align to TRBD1. Losses at the gene ends were 4 bases for V and 5 bases for J; bases not matched to a gene: 3. The CDR3 sequence is 13 residues long. The germline V gene has CDR1 MNHEY and CDR2 SVGAGI. CDR3 residues: CASSSYRGTEAFF. The CDR3, as DNA: TGTGCCAGCAGTTCTTACAGGGGGACTGAAGCTTTCTTT.